One sample yielded the 4 T cell receptor beta chains listed below, sequenced in a study of cytotoxic CD8 clonotypes in ibrutinib-treated CLL. Sequencing used immunoSEQ multiplex PCR; TCRdb keeps in-frame clones, though not all of them. The data hold more than 25,000 clones, with 70% to 80% observed a single time. The sequences come from PBMCs, collected after 36 months of ibrutinib treatment. These receptors were obtained from a human donor with chronic lymphocytic leukemia.

The gene calls are TRBV13 and TRBJ2-3, with 9 nucleotides matching TRBD1. This CDR3 has 14 residues. Per the germline V gene, CDR1 is PRHDT and CDR2 is FYEKMQ (reference sequence). With 4 bases clipped from V and 4 bases from J, the junction kept 3 bases outside the gene matches. CDR3 residues: CASSYDRGADTQYF. Written as DNA, the CDR3 is TGTGCCAGCAGCTACGACAGGGGGGCAGATACGCAGTATTTT.

The J gene is TRBJ2-5, the V gene TRBV5-1; no definite D call. With 4 bases removed from V and 0 bases from J, the gap between germline ends came to 4 bases. The CDR3 is 12 amino acids. Germline CDR1 and CDR2: SGHRS and YFSETQ. The CDR3: CASSPNQETQYF. The CDR3 bases are TGCGCCAGCAGCCCGAACCAAGAGACCCAGTACTTC.

The chain links TRBV18 to TRBJ2-1; 7 positions agree with TRBD1. The germline V gene encodes CDR1 KGHSH and CDR2 LQKENI. The J segment lost 5 bases and the V segment lost 0 bases, leaving 13 bases of the junction unmatched. The CDR3 covers 18 residues. The CDR3, as DNA: TGTGCCAGCTCACCACCGAAATGGGCAGGGGGTAAGGACAATGAGCAGTTCTTC. The encoded protein is CASSPPKWAGGKDNEQFF.

This clone was counted a single time. V and J are TRBV27 and TRBJ1-1; 7 nucleotides match TRBD1. V was clipped by 6 bases and J by 4 bases; unmatched bases: 5. The CDR3 is 13 amino acids. Germline lookup yields CDR1 MNHEY and CDR2 SMNVEV (reference sequence). The CDR3 DNA reads TGTGCCAGCAGCAGGGGGTCGGGCACTGAAGCTTTCTTT. This codes for CASSRGSGTEAFF.